The present entry profiles one T cell receptor (beta chain) with its context. The antigen it recognizes is unknown. Per-base quality was not reported, and no clone a single base away is much larger than it. Libraries were built with 5' RACE. Sequencing used an Illumina HiSeq 2000. A universal primer binding site was introduced by template switching, and a unique molecular identifier was present in the final cDNA, enabling accurate counting of TCR cDNA molecules. First-strand cDNA for TCR alpha and beta chains was synthesized from specific primers in the conserved constant-segment region. Each cDNA library was double barcoded, with a SMART-Mk sample barcode plus Illumina barcodes, to control for contamination. TruSeq adapter sequences, together with Illumina sample barcodes, were added in two successive PCR steps. The TCR alpha and beta cDNA libraries were sequenced on the Illumina HiSeq platform using custom primers. The original pipeline was this. Raw reads were processed with MiGEC to extract unique molecular identifiers, and MiXCR was used to determine CDR3 positions. For each individual, recombination models were inferred using an EM algorithm with the repgenHMM and IGoR tools. The analysis of shared clonotypes was done with the tcR package in R, with sharing normalized by the product of cloneset sizes. To study raw recombination without the effects of thymic and clonal selection, out-of-frame nonproductive sequences were analyzed. The raw public data were reprocessed by TCRdb itself: fastp quality trimming at Q25, MiXCR clonotype calling, in-frame beta chains only. Rows with a matching CDR3 protein are joined into one entry that keeps the most common DNA and genes. In this record, the V and J calls reflect TCRdb's handling and not the investigators' own analysis. Across this sample there are about 500,000 distinct CDR3 sequences, with 13% to 15% seen only once. 0.8% to 1% of the sample lies in the top ten.

Every donor in the study was a healthy Caucasian. The twin cohort comprised three pairs of female monozygotic twins, all aged roughly 18 to 29 years. Positive isolation kits from Invitrogen were used to isolate CD4+ and CD8+ T cell populations. These data belong to a study of identical twins (dated by TCRdb to about 2016). A note on the overall study: The study deep-sequenced TCR alpha and beta repertoires from monozygotic twins, unrelated adults of various ages and cord blood to test whether fetal clonotypes persist. To rule out contamination, replicate twin experiments were performed at different times with different library preparation protocols. Here is what the overall study found, with its caveats: Because the same donors could not be followed over many years, conclusions were based on cross-sectional statistical analysis. Zero-insertion analyses could be partly confounded by invariant T cells such as MAIT and iNKT, although diverse VJ usage argued against such confounding for most clonotypes. The excess sharing between twins in beta out-of-frame sequences was weaker because fewer shared sequences reduced the signal-to-noise ratio. In monozygotic twins, recombination models systematically underestimated out-of-frame TCR alpha sharing, but the models matched the sharing seen between unrelated individuals. Compared with coincidental sharing between unrelated individuals, an excess of low generation-probability sequences was observed among out-of-frame TCR alpha sequences shared between twins. Fewer insertions were carried by abundant cord blood beta clonotypes; a weaker similar trend was observed in young adult naive repertoires, while no such trend was observed in memory repertoires.

From the cysteine through the phenylalanine, the CDR3 covers 13 amino acids. Kept here is only the CDR3 DNA, which spans 39 bases and is read in frame from base 1. V drops 2 bases and J drops 1 base, leaving 6 bases in between. CDR1 and CDR2 are drawn from the germline V gene (reference sequence): GTSNPN, SVGIG. The same data also contributed to another study, on yellow fever vaccine responses in identical twins. The second source states: According to the authors, the vaccine-induced T cell response in identical twins seemed to be partly convergent and partly specific to each individual. The study precisely tracked vaccine-responding T cell clones in identical twins.

Sequenced material: CD4+ T cells sorted from blood. This receptor was taken from a young woman in good health. Here the chain combines TRBV30 and TRBJ2-1; a tentative D match to TRBD1 spans 6 bases. In nucleotide form, the sequence is TGTGCCTGGAGTAGGGGGTCCTACAATGAGCAGTTCTTC. The resulting protein is CAWSRGSYNEQFF.